This entry describes one T cell receptor beta chain. Its antigen is still unknown. This sample is part of a study of T-cell reconstitution after alpha-beta-depleted transplantation in children. Study observations and caveats: From newly produced T cells came most of the T-cell counts and diversity one year after transplant. About two months after transplant, alpha-beta T cells reportedly came from several hundred expanded graft clones. Recipient T cells and thymic progenitors that survived gave rise to the high TCRbeta diversity observed at day 60 in some patients.

The CDR3 sequence is 14 residues long. In germline, CDR1 is DFQATT, CDR2 SNEGSKA (reference sequence). V was pared by 7 bases and J by 2 bases, with 10 bases of the junction left unmatched. Unique molecular identifiers were used to barcode this TCRbeta library. One entry per CDR3 protein results from TCRdb running MiXCR on the PCR reads. The table includes about 900,000 distinct CDR3 sequences, 25% to 35% detected once. Sequencing was performed on PBMCs, mostly from graft donor cells, taken 360 days after TCRalphabeta/CD19-depleted stem cell transplant. The rearrangement links TRBV20-1 to TRBJ2-7; 8 bases match TRBD1. This receptor was identified in a boy less than two years old who had a stem cell transplant for SCID, so the T cells may come from the graft donor. CDR3 residues: CSVPTGANTYEQYF. The CDR3 nucleotides read TGCAGTGTTCCGACAGGGGCCAACACCTACGAGCAGTACTTC.